Listed here are 17 T cell receptor beta chains from one sample, sequenced in a study of identical twins. TCRdb reprocessed the 5' RACE reads with MiXCR, giving one entry per CDR3 protein. The repertoire has some 1,700,000 distinct CDR3 sequences, about 31% of them found once; the top ten carry approximately 0.29%. The sequenced material came from cord blood. The receptors here all came from a newborn girl in good health.

This clonotype turned up a few times. This rearrangement joins TRBV20-1 to TRBJ2-3, with 11 bases that match TRBD2. There are 15 residues in the CDR3. Germline V gene lookup returns CDR1 DFQATT and CDR2 SNEGSKA (reference sequence). The V gene end was trimmed by 5 bases and the J gene end by 2 bases; junction bases not matched to a gene: 6. CDR3 sequence reads: CSAPPLAGDTDTQYF. CDR3 bases: TGCAGTGCTCCCCCACTAGCGGGAGACACAGATACGCAGTATTTT.

J is TRBJ1-5 and V is TRBV20-1, with D unresolved. The CDR3 covers 12 residues. Germline V lookup: CDR1 DFQATT, CDR2 SNEGSKA (reference sequence). V gave up 7 bases and J gave up 5 bases, with 12 bases separating them. The CDR3 sequence: CSVLGVDQPQHF. The CDR3 nucleotides are TGCAGTGTTCTGGGTGTGGATCAGCCCCAGCATTTT.

This clonotype appeared many times. CDR3 coding DNA: TGTGCCAGCAGTTCTAGCGCCTACGAGCAGTACTTC. As protein: CASSSSAYEQYF. The chain has TRBV7-2 and TRBJ2-7; possibly TRBD2 for D (6 bases). There are 12 residues in the CDR3. Germline-derived CDR1 and CDR2 are SGHTA and FQGNSA. Trimming shortened V by 6 bases and J by 2 bases, and 8 bases separated the two germline ends.

The sample holds a few counts of this clonotype. The chain carries TRBV6-2 or TRBV6-3 and TRBJ2-5; D is unresolved. With 7 bases removed from V and 5 bases from J, the gap between germline ends came to 8 bases. The CDR3 contains 11 residues. Germline CDR1 reads MNHEY; CDR2 reads SVGEGT. In nucleotides, the CDR3 is TGTGCCAGCACCCACGGGGAGACCCAGTACTTC. Protein product: CASTHGETQYF.

The sample holds a few counts of this clonotype. The chain employs TRBV6-2 or TRBV6-3 and TRBJ1-4, with a weak D call TRBD1 (6 bases). This CDR3 has 16 amino acids. Germline V CDR1 and CDR2: MNHEY, SVGEGT. V dropped 8 bases and J dropped 0 bases, with 16 bases sitting between them. The CDR3 coding sequence is TGTGCCAGCCGGCCCTCCAGGGGTCCAACTAATGAAAAACTGTTTTTT. Translating it yields CASRPSRGPTNEKLFF.

This clonotype was picked up a small number of times. This chain joins TRBV4-2 and TRBJ1-2, with TRBD1 as a possible D gene (5 bases). CDR1 and CDR2 from the germline V gene are LGHNA and YNFKEQ. The V end was cut by 3 bases, the J end by 3 bases, with 14 bases between. The length of the CDR3 is 15 residues. CDR3 nucleotides: TGTGCCAGCAGCCAGGGGGTGGGAGGGTACTATGGCTACACCTTC. Protein: CASSQGVGGYYGYTF.

This clonotype was picked up a small number of times. J is TRBJ2-7 and V is TRBV2; a possible D gene is TRBD2 (6 bases). Germline CDR1 is SNHLY and CDR2 is FYNNEI. CDR3 length: 15 amino acids. The V end was cut by 5 bases, the J end by 2 bases, with 16 bases between. The DNA of the CDR3 is TGTGCCAGCAGTCCAAAAGGGACTGGAACCTACGAGCAGTACTTC. Amino acid sequence: CASSPKGTGTYEQYF.

This clonotype was counted once. V is TRBV27 and J is TRBJ1-3, with D possibly matching TRBD1 (5 bases). V was trimmed by 3 bases and J by 4 bases, leaving 10 bases between them. Per germline, CDR1 MNHEY and CDR2 SMNVEV (reference sequence). The CDR3 totals 14 residues. The DNA for the CDR3 is TGTGCCAGCAGTTTCTCCAGACAGGGAAACACCATATATTTT. Translating gives CASSFSRQGNTIYF.

This chain joins TRBV2 and TRBJ1-2; D gene ambiguous. V dropped 4 bases and J dropped 4 bases, with 13 bases sitting between them. Germline V gene sequence: CDR1 SNHLY, CDR2 FYNNEI. The CDR3 has 14 residues. CDR3 DNA sequence: TGTGCCAGCAGTGGGTCAAGAGGGCCCTATGGCTACACCTTC. Protein: CASSGSRGPYGYTF.

The chain has TRBV7-9 and TRBJ2-3; D tentatively fits TRBD1 or TRBD2 (5 bases each). Trimming took off 0 bases at V and 5 bases at J, with 12 bases between the two ends. Looked up from germline, CDR1 is SEHNR and CDR2 is FQNEAQ (reference sequence). CDR3 size: 15 residues. CDR3 DNA: TGTGCCAGCAGCTTAGCATGGGGACGGCAAGATACGCAGTATTTT. Protein: CASSLAWGRQDTQYF. The whole variable domain, filled in from reference TRBV7-9 and TRBJ2-3, reads DTGVSQNPRHKITKRGQNVTFRCDPISEHNRLYWYRQTLGQGPEFLTYFQNEAQLEKSRLLSDRFSAERPKGSFSTLEIQRTEQGDSAMYLCASSLAWGRQDTQYFGPGTRLTVL.

This clonotype was counted between two and nine times. J is TRBJ2-1 and V is TRBV20-1; TRBD2 aligns across 9 bases. V dropped 6 bases and J dropped 4; count of bases not matched to a gene: 10. The CDR3 covers 15 residues. The germline V gene encodes CDR1 DFQATT and CDR2 SNEGSKA (reference sequence). In DNA, the CDR3 is TGCAGTGCAACGAAACTAGCGGGCCCTTACAATGAGCAGTTCTTC. Its protein is CSATKLAGPYNEQFF.

The chain carries TRBV3-1 and TRBJ2-1; TRBD2 matches at 7 bases. V shed 0 bases, J shed 8 bases, and the junction held 13 bases outside the gene matches. The CDR3 has 17 residues. Germline V gene data show CDR1 as LGHDT and CDR2 as YNNKEL (reference sequence). DNA for the CDR3: TGTGCCAGCAGCCAAGATGAGAGGCGGGAGACCGGAGATGAGCAGTTCTTC. Translation: CASSQDERRETGDEQFF.

This clonotype was counted only a few times. The chain has TRBV3-1 and TRBJ1-2; 9 bases align to TRBD1. Germline loops: CDR1 LGHDT, CDR2 YNNKEL (reference sequence). The CDR3 is 17 residues long. V was pared by 0 bases and J by 1 base, with 6 bases of the junction left unmatched. The CDR3 bases are TGTGCCAGCAGCCAAGACGTTACAGGGGGCTTTAACTATGGCTACACCTTC. Amino acids: CASSQDVTGGFNYGYTF.

V is TRBV7-2 and J is TRBJ2-7; 10 nucleotides agree with TRBD1. In germline, CDR1 is SGHTA, CDR2 FQGNSA. The CDR3 runs to 15 residues. The ends lost 1 base at V and 3 bases at J; junction bases unmatched: 3. The CDR3 is CASSLERTGGYEQYF. The DNA for the CDR3 is TGTGCCAGCAGCTTAGAACGGACAGGGGGCTACGAGCAGTACTTC.

This clonotype was observed a handful of times. The chain is built from TRBV6-1 and TRBJ2-7; 10 bases fit TRBD1. CDR1 and CDR2 from the germline V gene are MNHNS and SASEGT. After removal of 4 bases from V and 12 bases from J, the junction contained 9 bases not matched to a gene. The CDR3 runs 13 residues. The CDR3 DNA sequence: TGTGCCAGCAGTGCGGTAGACAGGGGGCTCGTGTACTTC. Amino acids: CASSAVDRGLVYF.

This clonotype was detected only a few times. This chain joins TRBV7-2 and TRBJ1-5; D is uncertain. Germline lookup yields CDR1 SGHTA and CDR2 FQGNSA. The CDR3 is 13 residues long. With 5 bases removed from V and 6 bases from J, the gap between germline ends came to 11 bases. The chain's CDR3 is CASSLAVFQPQHF. Written as DNA, the CDR3 is TGTGCCAGCAGCCTCGCGGTCTTTCAGCCCCAGCATTTT.

This clonotype showed up just a few times. The V and J genes are TRBV12-3 or TRBV12-4 and TRBJ2-3; D is perhaps TRBD1 (6 bases). V lost 5 bases and J 10 bases, leaving 16 bases between the germline ends. This CDR3 has 13 amino acids. The CDR3 here is CASSPLRDKAQYF. As DNA, the CDR3 is TGTGCCAGCAGTCCACTCCGGGACAAGGCGCAGTATTTT.